Below, 20 T cell receptor beta chains from the same sample are listed, as sequenced in a study of blood T cell repertoires in COVID-19. Repertoires were generated with immunoSEQ multiplex PCR, while TCRdb's copy carries only in-frame clones and drops some. The data show about 140,000 clones, with less than 85% seen just once and 1.5% to 2% held by the top ten. Sequencing input: PBMCs or T cells enriched from blood (not recorded which). These receptor sequences come from a woman aged 18-35 years who had been exposed to COVID-19.

The J gene is TRBJ2-3, the V gene TRBV25-1; TRBD2 matches 7 bases. J lost 5 bases, V lost 8 bases, and 10 bases had no gene match. The CDR3 covers 14 residues. Germline assignment: CDR1 MGHDK and CDR2 SYGVNS. The DNA of the CDR3 is TGTGCCAGCCGGGCGGGGGTTAGTGGAGATACGCAGTATTTT. This translates into CASRAGVSGDTQYF.

Notes on this clone: Distinct nucleotide sequences in the sample also encode this CDR3. The chain is built from TRBV5-1 and TRBJ2-1, with D uncertain. V was cut by 0 bases and J by 1 base, with 11 bases left in between. From germline, CDR1 is SGHRS and CDR2 YFSETQ. The CDR3 is 16 amino acids. The CDR3 here is CASSLAPADSYNEQFF. In nucleotides, the CDR3 is TGCGCCAGCAGCTTGGCCCCGGCGGATTCCTACAATGAGCAGTTCTTC. The whole variable domain, filled in from reference TRBV5-1 and TRBJ2-1, reads KAGVTQTPRYLIKTRGQQVTLSCSPISGHRSVSWYQQTPGQGLQFLFEYFSETQRNKGNFPGRFSGRQFSNSRSEMNVSTLELGDSALYLCASSLAPADSYNEQFFGPGTRLTVL.

The chain is built from TRBV19 and TRBJ2-6, with D possibly being TRBD2 (6 bases). The germline V and J ends were trimmed by 6 bases and 4 bases, with 16 bases remaining between them. Germline CDR1 reads LNHDA; CDR2 reads SQIVND (reference sequence). This CDR3 has 16 amino acids. The CDR3 reads CASRRGEVTGANVLTF. CDR3 DNA sequence: TGTGCCAGTAGAAGAGGGGAGGTTACAGGGGCCAACGTCCTGACTTTC.

The chain employs TRBV30 and TRBJ1-2; a possible D gene is TRBD1 (5 bases). The length of the CDR3 is 15 residues. Trimming removed 2 bases at V and 8 bases at J, with 21 bases between. Germline lookup yields CDR1 GTSNPN and CDR2 SVGIG (reference sequence). The chain's CDR3 is CAWSPEMFPGRGYTF. As DNA, the CDR3 is TGTGCCTGGAGTCCAGAAATGTTTCCAGGGCGAGGCTACACCTTC.

V is TRBV18 and J is TRBJ2-5; a possible D gene is TRBD1 (5 bases). Germline loops: CDR1 KGHSH, CDR2 LQKENI. V was trimmed by 4 bases and J by 2 bases, leaving 8 bases between them. The CDR3 covers 13 residues. The CDR3 nucleotides read TGTGCCAGCTCACAGGGGTTACAAGAGACCCAGTACTTC. It yields the protein CASSQGLQETQYF.

The chain has TRBV11-2 and TRBJ2-7; 8 bases align to TRBD2. The junction had 10 bases not matched to a gene; V was cut back by 4 bases and J by 2 bases. The germline CDR1 and CDR2 sequences are SGHAT and FQNNGV. This CDR3 has 16 residues. This chain's CDR3 is CASSSEFTSGTYEQYF. The CDR3 DNA reads as TGTGCCAGCAGCTCCGAGTTTACTAGCGGAACCTACGAGCAGTACTTC.

The J gene is TRBJ1-4, the V gene TRBV29-1; TRBD1 is a possible D gene (6 bases). V gave up 4 bases and J gave up 8 bases, with 14 bases separating them. Germline V gene sequence: CDR1 SQVTM, CDR2 ANQGSEA. This CDR3 is 13 amino acids long. This CDR3 is CSVARQGNEKLFF. In DNA, the CDR3 is TGCAGCGTTGCCCGTCAGGGGAACGAAAAACTGTTTTTT. The full variable domain, completed using reference TRBV29-1 and TRBJ1-4, is SAVISQKPSRDICQRGTSLTIQCQVDSQVTMMFWYRQQPGQSLTLIATANQGSEATYESGFVIDKFPISRPNLTFSTLTVSNMSPEDSSIYLCSVARQGNEKLFFGSGTQLSVL.

This chain uses TRBV6-2 or TRBV6-3 with TRBJ2-1, with D tentatively TRBD2 (6 bases). Germline V lookup: CDR1 MNHEY, CDR2 SVGEGT. Trimming pared 3 bases from V and 0 bases from J, leaving 12 bases between. The CDR3 is 16 amino acids. CDR3 residues: CASSYGRDASYNEQFF. The CDR3 DNA sequence: TGTGCCAGCAGTTATGGGCGGGATGCCTCCTACAATGAGCAGTTCTTC.

The genes are TRBV19 and TRBJ2-4, with TRBD1 matching 12 bases. Germline V gene lookup returns CDR1 LNHDA and CDR2 SQIVND (reference sequence). After removal of 5 bases from V and 7 bases from J, the junction contained 6 bases not matched to a gene. The CDR3 has 15 residues. The CDR3 nucleotides are TGTGCCAGTAGTGCCACCGGGACAGGGGGCAACATTCAGTACTTC. It encodes CASSATGTGGNIQYF.

The rearrangement joins TRBV11-2 to TRBJ2-1; possible D gene TRBD1, 5 bases. Trimming stripped 5 bases from V and 0 bases from J, with 11 bases between. Per the germline V gene, CDR1 is SGHAT and CDR2 is FQNNGV. The CDR3 is made up of 15 amino acids. CDR3 sequence (DNA): TGTGCCAGCAGCCCCCAAGGGGCCTCCTACAATGAGCAGTTCTTC. It encodes CASSPQGASYNEQFF.

By share of the sample, this clone is medium-sized (0.01 to 0.1%). CDR3 bases: TGCGCCAGCAGCCCGAGTACAGGAGAGAAAAAACTGTTTTTT. It specifies CASSPSTGEKKLFF. This chain uses TRBV4-1 with TRBJ1-4, with D possibly being TRBD1 (5 bases). CDR1 is MGHRA, CDR2 YSYEKL, per germline. The CDR3 is made up of 14 amino acids. V gave up 4 bases and J gave up 9 bases, with 15 bases separating them.

This clone occurred once. In DNA form, the CDR3 reads TGCGCCAGCAGCCCCCAGGACAGGAACACTGAAGCTTTCTTT. Translating it yields CASSPQDRNTEAFF. The chain recombines TRBV5-1 with TRBJ1-1, with D possibly being TRBD1 (6 bases). The germline gives CDR1 SGHRS, CDR2 YFSETQ. The CDR3 covers 14 residues. The V and J ends lost 4 bases and 1 base respectively, with 11 bases between them.

This clone was detected once. This chain uses TRBV3-1 (or the pseudogene TRBV3-2) with TRBJ2-1, with 12 nucleotides matching TRBD2. The CDR3 runs 16 residues. CDR1 and CDR2 (germline): LGHDT, YNNKEL (reference sequence). With V trimmed by 0 bases and J by 8 bases, 5 bases remained unmatched. CDR3 coding DNA: TGTGCCAGCAGCCAAGACCCGGGACTAGCGGGCGATGAGCAGTTCTTC. Translating it yields CASSQDPGLAGDEQFF.

The gene calls are TRBV5-1 and TRBJ2-1; 11 bases are a match to TRBD2. V lost 3 bases to trimming and J lost 4 bases; unmatched junction nucleotides: 3. There are 15 residues in the CDR3. Germline lookup yields CDR1 SGHRS and CDR2 YFSETQ. The CDR3 reads CASSSTSGVYNEQFF. In nucleotides, the CDR3 is TGCGCCAGCAGCTCGACTAGCGGGGTTTACAATGAGCAGTTCTTC.

This clone has only a few counts. An end of the junction does not agree with germline; a read error may underlie this. The chain carries TRBV5-1 and TRBJ1-2; TRBD1 aligns across 8 bases. This CDR3 is built from 13 residues. From germline, CDR1 is SGHRS and CDR2 YFSETQ. The CDR3 protein is CASSLGQDYGYTF. As DNA, the CDR3 is TGCGCCAGCAGTTTGGGACAGGACTATGGCTACACCTTC.

The chain employs TRBV7-9 and TRBJ2-2; D is uncertain. The CDR3 is 11 residues long. V was trimmed by 5 bases and J by 6 bases, leaving 4 bases between them. Germline lookup yields CDR1 SEHNR and CDR2 FQNEAQ (reference sequence). This CDR3 is CASSQSGELFF. CDR3 DNA sequence: TGTGCCAGCAGCCAGTCCGGGGAGCTGTTTTTT. Full variable domain (rest looked up from reference TRBV7-9 and TRBJ2-2): DTGVSQNPRHKITKRGQNVTFRCDPISEHNRLYWYRQTLGQGPEFLTYFQNEAQLEKSRLLSDRFSAERPKGSFSTLEIQRTEQGDSAMYLCASSQSGELFFGEGSRLTVL.

V and J are TRBV30 and TRBJ1-2; D is ambiguous. The germline gives CDR1 GTSNPN, CDR2 SVGIG (reference sequence). CDR3 length: 15 residues. V was trimmed by 4 bases and J by 1 base, leaving 16 bases between them. CDR3 bases: TGTGCCTGGACGGGAGATCTGTCCTTTAACTATGGCTACACCTTC. Translated, it gives CAWTGDLSFNYGYTF.

This chain connects TRBV7-9 to TRBJ2-2; D is possibly TRBD2 (5 bases). V lost 5 bases and J lost 3, with 19 bases in between. The CDR3 has 17 residues. Germline V gene sequence: CDR1 SEHNR, CDR2 FQNEAQ (reference sequence). Here the CDR3 reads CASSRPPGLRDTGELFF. CDR3 DNA: TGTGCCAGCAGCCGACCCCCAGGACTGCGGGACACCGGGGAGCTGTTTTTT.

The chain combines TRBV28 with TRBJ1-5, with unresolved D. Germline assignment: CDR1 MDHEN and CDR2 SYDVKM. V shed 7 bases and J shed 0 bases, with 10 bases lying between them. The CDR3 runs 14 residues. Here the CDR3 DNA reads TGTGCCAGCACGTTCGCGCATAGCAATCAGCCCCAGCATTTT. This encodes CASTFAHSNQPQHF.

V is TRBV9 and J is TRBJ2-5; 16 nucleotides align to TRBD2. After removal of 3 bases from V and 4 bases from J, the junction contained 6 bases not matched to a gene. The CDR3 extends over 17 amino acids. The germline CDR1 and CDR2 sequences are SGDLS and YYNGEE. CDR3 bases: TGTGCCAGCAGCGCCGAGGGACTAGCGGGAGGGCGAGAGACCCAGTACTTC. The encoded protein is CASSAEGLAGGRETQYF.